A single sample is the source of the 2 T cell receptor beta chains below, sequenced in a study of cytomegalovirus exposure and HLA in healthy donors. PCR employed 60 Vbeta and 13 Jbeta primers. This table comes from immunoSEQ multiplex PCR, and its TCRdb copy is limited to in-frame clones, with some not included. The profile shows 55,000 to 65,000 clones, approximately 79% of them singletons. Sequencing used PBMCs. The origin of the receptors is a woman under 40 in good health and CMV-seronegative.

This clone was picked up one time. The chain combines TRBV19 with TRBJ2-1; D possibly corresponds to TRBD2 (5 bases). CDR1 and CDR2 from the germline V gene are LNHDA and SQIVND (reference sequence). Trimming took 3 bases from V and 6 from J, leaving 9 bases between them. This CDR3 region has 13 residues. CDR3 residues: CASSMTTSNEQFF. The DNA for the CDR3 is TGTGCCAGTAGTATGACTACGTCCAATGAGCAGTTCTTC.

This clone was observed a single time. This chain uses TRBV6-1 with TRBJ1-1, with D tentatively TRBD1 (5 bases). This CDR3 comprises 13 residues. CDR1 and CDR2 from the germline V gene are MNHNS and SASEGT. Trimming took off 7 bases at V and 0 bases at J, with 9 bases between the two ends. The CDR3 reads CASKPGMNTEAFF. The CDR3 bases are TGTGCCAGCAAGCCAGGGATGAACACTGAAGCTTTCTTT.